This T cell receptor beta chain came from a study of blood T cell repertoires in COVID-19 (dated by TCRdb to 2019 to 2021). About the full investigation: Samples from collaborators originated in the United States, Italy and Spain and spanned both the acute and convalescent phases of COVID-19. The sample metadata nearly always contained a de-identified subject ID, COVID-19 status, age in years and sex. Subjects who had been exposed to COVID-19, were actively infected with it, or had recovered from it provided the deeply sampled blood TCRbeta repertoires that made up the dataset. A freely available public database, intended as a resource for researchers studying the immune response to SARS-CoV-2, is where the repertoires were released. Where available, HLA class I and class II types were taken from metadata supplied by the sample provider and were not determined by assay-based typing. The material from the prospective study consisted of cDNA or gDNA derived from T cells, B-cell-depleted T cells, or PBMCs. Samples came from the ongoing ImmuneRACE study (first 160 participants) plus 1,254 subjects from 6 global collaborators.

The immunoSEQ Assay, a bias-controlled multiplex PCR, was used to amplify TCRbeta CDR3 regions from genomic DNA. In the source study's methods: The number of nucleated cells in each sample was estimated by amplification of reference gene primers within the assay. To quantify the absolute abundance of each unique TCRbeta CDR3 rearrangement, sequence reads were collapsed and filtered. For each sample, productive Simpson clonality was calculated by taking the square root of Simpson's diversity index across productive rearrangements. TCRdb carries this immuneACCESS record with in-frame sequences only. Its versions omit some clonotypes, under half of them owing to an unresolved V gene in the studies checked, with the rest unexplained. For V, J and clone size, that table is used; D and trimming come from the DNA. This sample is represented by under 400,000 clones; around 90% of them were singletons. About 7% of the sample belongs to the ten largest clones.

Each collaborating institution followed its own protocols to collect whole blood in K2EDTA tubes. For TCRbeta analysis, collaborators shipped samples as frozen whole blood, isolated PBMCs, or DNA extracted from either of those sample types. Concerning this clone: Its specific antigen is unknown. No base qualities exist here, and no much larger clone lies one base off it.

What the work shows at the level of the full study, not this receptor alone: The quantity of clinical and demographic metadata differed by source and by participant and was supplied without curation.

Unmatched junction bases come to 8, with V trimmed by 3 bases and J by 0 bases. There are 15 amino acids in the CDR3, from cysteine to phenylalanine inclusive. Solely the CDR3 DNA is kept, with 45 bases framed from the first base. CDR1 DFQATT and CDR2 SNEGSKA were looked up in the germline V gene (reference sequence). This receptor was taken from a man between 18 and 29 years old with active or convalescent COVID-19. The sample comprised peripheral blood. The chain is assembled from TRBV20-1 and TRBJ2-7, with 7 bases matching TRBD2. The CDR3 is CSASSTRTSSYEQYF. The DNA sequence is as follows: TGCAGTGCTAGTTCGACAAGGACTAGCTCCTACGAGCAGTACTTC.